This TCR beta chain was recorded in a study of shared clonotypes between healthy human individuals. Regarding the study as a whole: Sharing across several donors was seen in roughly 5.2% of naive CD4 clonotypes.

Under the authors' procedure: Owing to the provision of junction-only sequences devoid of quality scores by immunoSEQ, filtering differed. TCRdb's table, derived via immunoSEQ multiplex PCR, lists solely in-frame clones and lacks some. The DNA gave D and trimming, while V, J and clone size come from that table. The sample shows some 2,500,000 clones, 93% of them seen only once. As to this clone: The antigen is undetermined.

This CDR3 has 14 amino acids. Germline CDR1 MNHEY, CDR2 SVGAGI. Trimming pared 5 bases from V and 9 bases from J, leaving 19 bases between. This TCR was recovered from a man aged 18-30 years in good health. Some clones in this sample may be carry-over from other donors' samples. The sequenced sample was naive CD4+ T cells from PBMCs. Specified subset: CD45RA+ positively selected. The rearrangement uses TRBV6-5 and TRBJ2-5; maybe TRBD1 (6 bases). This chain's CDR3 is CASSLVAQGGAQYF. The DNA of the CDR3 is TGTGCCAGCAGTCTTGTAGCACAGGGTGGAGCCCAGTACTTC.